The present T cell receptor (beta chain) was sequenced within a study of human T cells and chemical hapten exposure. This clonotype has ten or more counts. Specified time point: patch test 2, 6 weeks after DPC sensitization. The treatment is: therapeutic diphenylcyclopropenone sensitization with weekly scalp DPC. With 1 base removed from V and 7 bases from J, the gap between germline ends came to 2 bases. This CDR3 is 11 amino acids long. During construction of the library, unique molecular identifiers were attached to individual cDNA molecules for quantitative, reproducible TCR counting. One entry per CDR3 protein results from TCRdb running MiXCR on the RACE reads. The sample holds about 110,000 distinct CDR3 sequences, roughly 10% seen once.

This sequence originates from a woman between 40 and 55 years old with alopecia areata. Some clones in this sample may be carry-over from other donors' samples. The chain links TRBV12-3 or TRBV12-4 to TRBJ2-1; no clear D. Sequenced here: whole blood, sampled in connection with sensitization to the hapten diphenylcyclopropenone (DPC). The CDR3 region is CASSLGNEQFF. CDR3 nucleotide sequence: TGTGCCAGCAGTTTAGGGAATGAGCAGTTCTTC.